The TCR beta chain described here comes from a study of T-cell reconstitution after alpha-beta-depleted transplantation in children. Unique molecular identifiers were built into the TCRbeta library. Each CDR3 protein gets one entry after TCRdb re-called the PCR reads with MiXCR. The profile shows 350,000 to 500,000 distinct CDR3 sequences, 43% of them singletons. The study, taken as a whole, reports: Once a year had passed after transplant, T-cell counts and diversity came mostly from newly produced T cells. For some patients, TCRbeta diversity was high at day 60 because of recipient T cells and thymic progenitors that survived.

Turning to this clonotype: Its specificity is unknown.

V was pared by 0 bases and J by 3 bases, with 12 bases between. CDR3 length equals 15 residues. The germline gives CDR1 LGHDT, CDR2 YNNKEL (reference sequence). The TCR sequence derives from a girl aged 2 to 10 with aplastic anemia, due to receive a stem cell transplant. This specimen was PBMCs, taken before TCRalphabeta/CD19-depleted stem cell transplant. The genes are TRBV3-1 and TRBJ2-7; D unclear. CDR3 in DNA: TGTGCCAGCAGCCAAGATCACCTAAGCAACTACGAGCAGTACTTC. It yields the protein CASSQDHLSNYEQYF.